One and the same sample provided the 21 T cell receptor beta chains below, sequenced in a study of blood T cells in healthy people across ages. The second PCR ran roughly 7 to 12 cycles with a sample-barcoded 5' primer and J-beta primers. TCRdb re-analysed the 5' RACE reads in MiXCR, keeping a single row per CDR3 protein. The sample has 700,000 to 900,000 distinct CDR3 sequences; 40% to 65% are singletons. Input material: blood. These receptor sequences come from an older man in good health.

The CDR3 reads CARNRTGNTEAFF. The CDR3 DNA reads TGTGCCAGAAACAGGACGGGGAACACTGAAGCTTTCTTT. The chain uses TRBV6-2 or TRBV6-3 and TRBJ1-1, with D tentatively TRBD1 (5 bases). The CDR3 contains 13 residues. Per germline, CDR1 MNHEY and CDR2 SVGEGT. Deletions cut 9 bases from V and 1 base from J, with 12 bases between.

Notes on this clonotype: At one end the junction does not follow the germline gene, possibly because of a read error. The rearrangement uses TRBV5-1 and TRBJ2-1; D unclear. The CDR3 runs 15 residues. Germline CDR1 is SGHRS and CDR2 is YFSETQ. The CDR3 reads CASSSGVSSDNEQFF. The CDR3 DNA is TGCGCCAGCAGCTCAGGAGTCAGCTCCGACAATGAGCAGTTCTTC.

V is TRBV18 and J is TRBJ2-7; D is uncertain. Trimming took off 5 bases at V and 3 bases at J, with 11 bases between the two ends. This CDR3 has 13 amino acids. Germline lookup yields CDR1 KGHSH and CDR2 LQKENI. The CDR3 region is CASSTPLRYEQYF. The CDR3 region has the DNA TGTGCCAGCTCAACGCCGCTTCGCTACGAGCAGTACTTC.

This chain uses TRBV4-1 with TRBJ2-7; 8 nucleotides align to TRBD2. The J call may be mistaken, given a closer DNA end match to TRBJ2-5. CDR1 MGHRA and CDR2 YSYEKL come from the germline V gene. The CDR3 consists of 18 residues. In DNA form, the CDR3 reads TGCGCCAGCAGCCAAGATGAGGGAGCGGGAGCCTCTGGGGAGACCCAGTACTTC. Translating it yields CASSQDEGAGASGETQYF.

This clonotype was observed a handful of times. The chain recombines TRBV5-1 with TRBJ2-1; 7 nucleotides match TRBD2. Germline V gives CDR1 SGHRS, CDR2 YFSETQ. V was clipped by 5 bases and J by 4 bases; unmatched bases: 18. This CDR3 has 18 amino acids. As DNA, the CDR3 is TGCGCCAGCAGTCCCGGACGGGCGGGAGTCACGGGGTACAATGAGCAGTTCTTC. Amino acids: CASSPGRAGVTGYNEQFF.

This clonotype has only a few counts. The chain is built from TRBV29-1 and TRBJ1-2; no firm D call. V was trimmed by 7 bases and J by 6 bases, leaving 12 bases between them. The germline gives CDR1 SQVTM, CDR2 ANQGSEA. The CDR3 loop spans 11 amino acids. The CDR3 DNA is TGCAGCGGGGCCTCAACGGATGGCTACACCTTC. Protein product: CSGASTDGYTF.

CDR3 in DNA: TGTGCCAGCAGTTCAACCTCACAAGAGCAGTACTTC. Encoded protein: CASSSTSQEQYF. The rearrangement joins TRBV28 to TRBJ2-5; no definite D call. The CDR3 extends over 12 amino acids. CDR1 is MDHEN and CDR2 is SYDVKM in the germline V gene. V lost 4 bases to trimming and J lost 11 bases, with 14 bases between them.

The gene calls are TRBV12-3 or TRBV12-4 and TRBJ1-1; tentatively, D is TRBD1 (5 bases). Trimming left V 5 bases short and J 5 bases short, with 18 bases between. The CDR3 is 15 residues long. The CDR3 DNA follows: TGTGCCAGCAGTCAGCCTACAGGTTGGGGGACTGAAGCTTTCTTT. Its translation is CASSQPTGWGTEAFF.

V usage is TRBV29-1 and J usage is TRBJ1-1, with unresolved D. V was clipped by 0 bases and J by 4 bases, with 12 bases between them. CDR3 length: 14 amino acids. Germline V lookup: CDR1 SQVTM, CDR2 ANQGSEA. The CDR3 here is CSVEEGSGSTEAFF. The CDR3 DNA reads TGCAGCGTTGAAGAAGGGTCTGGGAGCACTGAAGCTTTCTTT. Full variable domain (remainder filled in from reference TRBV29-1 and TRBJ1-1): SAVISQKPSRDICQRGTSLTIQCQVDSQVTMMFWYRQQPGQSLTLIATANQGSEATYESGFVIDKFPISRPNLTFSTLTVSNMSPEDSSIYLCSVEEGSGSTEAFFGQGTRLTVV.

This clonotype was seen only once. The V and J genes are TRBV6-6 and TRBJ2-5; 7 bases are a match to TRBD1. The J call may be incorrect, as the DNA end agrees better with TRBJ2-7. Germline V gene lookup returns CDR1 MNHNY and CDR2 SVGAGI (reference sequence). The CDR3 loop spans 14 amino acids. The CDR3, as DNA: TGTGCCAGCAGTTTCCTGACAGGGACCTACGAGCAGTACTTC. Translation: CASSFLTGTYEQYF.

This clonotype was counted once. The chain recombines TRBV2 with TRBJ2-5, with TRBD2 matching 10 bases. The J call may not be correct, given that the DNA end is closer to TRBJ2-7. This CDR3 spans 14 amino acids. Germline V gene data show CDR1 as SNHLY and CDR2 as FYNNEI. Here the CDR3 reads CASRTSGAGYEQYF. The CDR3 nucleotides are TGTGCCAGCAGAACTAGCGGGGCTGGCTACGAGCAGTACTTC.

The chain recombines TRBV11-2 with TRBJ2-1; D ambiguous. The germline V gene encodes CDR1 SGHAT and CDR2 FQNNGV. Trimming cost V 3 bases and J 9 bases, with 9 bases left between them. This CDR3 comprises 12 residues. CDR3 nucleotides: TGTGCCAGCAGCTTCGTTGGAGTTGAGCAGTTCTTC. Its protein product is CASSFVGVEQFF. The full variable domain, rest sourced from reference TRBV11-2 and TRBJ2-1, is EAGVAQSPRYKIIEKRQSVAFWCNPISGHATLYWYQQILGQGPKLLIQFQNNGVVDDSQLPKDRFSAERLKGVDSTLKIQPAKLEDSAVYLCASSFVGVEQFFGPGTRLTVL.

The J gene is TRBJ2-2, the V gene TRBV10-3; 9 positions agree with TRBD1. This CDR3 is built from 17 residues. From germline, CDR1 is ENHRY and CDR2 SYGVKD. V was clipped by 2 bases and J by 6 bases; unmatched bases: 10. Here the CDR3 DNA reads TGTGCCATCAGTGAGCACGGACAGGGGAGTCTGGCCGGGGAGCTGTTTTTT. It codes for CAISEHGQGSLAGELFF.

The chain employs TRBV25-1 and TRBJ2-5; no firm D call. Germline V gene lookup returns CDR1 MGHDK and CDR2 SYGVNS. The length of the CDR3 is 14 residues. Deletions cut 3 bases from V and 1 base from J, with 9 bases between. DNA for the CDR3: TGTGCCAGCAGTGATTGGACGGCCCAAGAGACCCAGTACTTC. Translated, it gives CASSDWTAQETQYF.

CDR3 nucleotide sequence: TGTGCCAGCCAAAACCGGGACACGCCGCGCGAGACCCAGTACTTC. Amino acids: CASQNRDTPRETQYF. The rearrangement joins TRBV7-2 to TRBJ2-5, with D perhaps matching TRBD1 (6 bases). The germline V gene encodes CDR1 SGHTA and CDR2 FQGNSA. Trimming removed 8 bases from V and 5 bases from J, with 21 bases in between. The CDR3 is 15 amino acids.

The chain links TRBV29-1 to TRBJ1-2; D call uncertain. This CDR3 has 12 residues. Germline CDR1 SQVTM, CDR2 ANQGSEA. V was pared by 1 base and J by 5 bases, with 8 bases between. CDR3 nucleotide sequence: TGCAGCGTTGAAGCGCTAGGTTATGGCTACACCTTC. Amino acids: CSVEALGYGYTF. The whole variable domain, filled in from reference TRBV29-1 and TRBJ1-2, reads SAVISQKPSRDICQRGTSLTIQCQVDSQVTMMFWYRQQPGQSLTLIATANQGSEATYESGFVIDKFPISRPNLTFSTLTVSNMSPEDSSIYLCSVEALGYGYTFGSGTRLTVV.

The chain recombines TRBV7-6 with TRBJ2-7; the match to TRBD2 covers 7 bases. Looked up from germline, CDR1 is SGHVS and CDR2 is FNYEAQ. Germline trimming cut 1 base from V and 4 bases from J; bases unmatched to any gene: 10. The CDR3 extends over 16 amino acids. The CDR3 reads CASSLVMGGSGYEQYF. The CDR3 DNA reads TGTGCCAGCAGCTTAGTCATGGGCGGGAGTGGGTACGAGCAGTACTTC.

V and J are TRBV27 and TRBJ1-6, with D possibly matching TRBD1 (6 bases). Germline-derived CDR1 and CDR2 are MNHEY and SMNVEV (reference sequence). Trimming cost V 5 bases and J 8 bases, with 22 bases left between them. The CDR3 runs 17 residues. CDR3 sequence reads: CASSLRPGRGFDSPLHF. The CDR3 nucleotides read TGTGCCAGCAGTCTAAGGCCGGGCAGGGGATTTGATTCACCCCTCCACTTT.

The chain employs TRBV5-1 and TRBJ2-5; TRBD1 agrees at 7 bases. The germline gives CDR1 SGHRS, CDR2 YFSETQ. The V segment lost 0 bases and the J segment 0 bases; nucleotides outside the gene matches: 5. CDR3 size: 16 residues. Written as DNA, the CDR3 is TGCGCCAGCAGCTTGGGACAGGGCCCCCACCAAGAGACCCAGTACTTC. Protein: CASSLGQGPHQETQYF.

V and J are TRBV3-1 and TRBJ1-5; TRBD1 agrees at 7 bases. The CDR3 runs to 14 residues. The junction had 5 bases not matched to a gene; V was cut back by 4 bases and J by 5 bases. Per germline, CDR1 LGHDT and CDR2 YNNKEL (reference sequence). In DNA, the CDR3 is TGTGCCAGCAGCCCCCCGGGACAGTATCAGCCCCAGCATTTT. This gives the protein CASSPPGQYQPQHF.

In this sample, this clonotype turned up a few times. V and J are TRBV4-1 and TRBJ1-2; D perhaps matches TRBD1 (5 bases). The CDR3 covers 14 residues. V was trimmed by 4 bases and J by 3 bases, leaving 12 bases between them. Germline V gives CDR1 MGHRA, CDR2 YSYEKL. The CDR3 coding sequence is TGCGCCAGCAGCCCGGGACGGACTGACTATGGCTACACCTTC. This gives the protein CASSPGRTDYGYTF.